The subject of this entry is one TCR beta chain. This clone was detected once. Its antigen is unknown. Base qualities are not recorded, but no much larger clone differs from it by a single base. The CDR3 starts with the cysteine, ends with the phenylalanine, and has 15 residues. The sequence is cut down to CDR3 DNA, 45 bases in frame from base 1. Sequences SEHNR (CDR1) and FQNEAQ (CDR2) are obtained from the germline V gene (reference sequence). V and J lose 0 bases and 7 bases, and a span of 15 bases separates them. The data originate from a study of chemoradiotherapy in HPV16-positive cancers (dated by TCRdb to 2021 to 2024). Concerning the study at large: Using functional T-cell assays on cells from two HPV16-positive patients, the researchers defined candidate HPV-specific T-cell clones and common TCR motifs. The study set out to ask whether T-cell immunity against the HPV oncoproteins E6 and E7 changes over the course of chemoradiotherapy and whether that immunity affects survival. The candidate HPV-specific TCRs and motifs were then tracked in TCR repertoires from about 93 patients with HPV-related cancers.

Results the study describes overall, beyond this receptor: Only two HPV16-positive patients were used to derive the functional definition of HPV-specific T cells, and the survival association was reported for HPV16-positive patients. Expansion of candidate HPV-specific clones and E7-related TCR motifs was observed in the tumor microenvironment during treatment, whereas no such expansion was observed for non-HPV-specific T cells. Among HPV16-positive patients, expansion of HPV-responsive T cells during chemoradiotherapy was associated with better recurrence-free survival.

Preparation of the library involved the immunoSEQ multiplex PCR assay. TCRdb obtained this table from immuneACCESS and retained in-frame rearrangements with V and J assigned. These tables miss some clones; where compared with another copy, unresolved V genes account for less than half of the shortfall, and the remainder is unexplained. This sample lists about 35,000 clones; over 80% were detected once. The ten biggest clones cover 3% to 4% of the sample. Repertoires were sampled repeatedly over the course of chemoradiotherapy, so clonal expansion could be followed in the tumor microenvironment. Material: blood, obtained from a patient who underwent chemoradiotherapy. This sequence originates from a human donor with HPV-associated anogenital cancer. This sequence uses TRBV7-9 and TRBJ1-2, with TRBD1 as a weak D call on 5 bases. The CDR3 corresponds to CASSLAGVGDFGYTF. In nucleotides, the sequence is TGTGCCAGCAGCTTAGCTGGAGTGGGGGATTTTGGCTACACCTTC.